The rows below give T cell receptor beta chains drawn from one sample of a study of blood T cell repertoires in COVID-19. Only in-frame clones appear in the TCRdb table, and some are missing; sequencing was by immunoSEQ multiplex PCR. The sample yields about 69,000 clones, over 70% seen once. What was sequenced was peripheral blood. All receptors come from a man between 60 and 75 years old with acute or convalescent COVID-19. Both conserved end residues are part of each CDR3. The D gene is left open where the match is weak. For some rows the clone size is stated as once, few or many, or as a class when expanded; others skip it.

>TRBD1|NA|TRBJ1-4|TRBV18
CASSKGTANEKLFF
TGTGCCAGCTCAAAAGGGACAGCTAATGAAAAACTGTTTTTT
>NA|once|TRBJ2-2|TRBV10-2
CASSESTRGLLMTGANTGELFF
TGCGCCAGCAGTGAGTCGACTCGGGGTCTCTTGATGACAGGAGCGAACACCGGGGAGCTGTTTTTT
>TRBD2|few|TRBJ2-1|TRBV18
CASSPGGVSHELRTSNEQFF
TGTGCCAGCTCACCAGGGGGGGTGTCCCACGAATTGCGAACAAGCAATGAGCAGTTCTTC
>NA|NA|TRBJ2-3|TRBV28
CASSFSGYTDTQYF
TGTGCCAGCAGTTTTAGCGGTTACACAGATACGCAGTATTTT
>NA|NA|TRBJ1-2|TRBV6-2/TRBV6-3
CASSPRQNYGYTF
TGTGCCAGCAGCCCAAGACAGAACTATGGCTACACCTTC
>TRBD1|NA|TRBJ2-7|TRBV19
CASSGTGVDEQYF
TGTGCCAGTAGTGGGACAGGGGTCGACGAGCAGTACTTC
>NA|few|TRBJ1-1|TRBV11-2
CASSQTVMNTEAFF
TGTGCCAGCAGCCAGACAGTCATGAACACTGAAGCTTTCTTT
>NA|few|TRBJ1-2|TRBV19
CASSNSGVRTKGYTF
TGTGCCAGTAGCAACTCAGGGGTACGAACAAAAGGCTACACCTTC
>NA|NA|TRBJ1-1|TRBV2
CASSVYGAGAGRAFF
TGTGCCAGCAGTGTTTACGGAGCAGGTGCGGGAAGAGCTTTCTTT
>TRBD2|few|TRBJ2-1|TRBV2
CASGGDDNEQFF
TGTGCCAGCGGGGGGGATGACAATGAGCAGTTCTTC
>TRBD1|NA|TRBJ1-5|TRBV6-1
CASSEGQSSNQPQHF
TGTGCCAGCAGTGAGGGACAGAGTAGCAATCAGCCCCAGCATTTT
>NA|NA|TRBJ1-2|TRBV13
CASSSQGNYGYTF
TGTGCCAGCAGTTCACAGGGAAACTATGGCTACACCTTC
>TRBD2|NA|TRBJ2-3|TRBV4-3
CASSQSVAGGQDTQYF
TGCGCCAGCAGCCAAAGTGTAGCGGGGGGGCAAGATACGCAGTATTTT
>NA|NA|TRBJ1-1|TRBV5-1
CASSLQDTSEAFF
TGCGCCAGCAGCTTGCAGGACACCTCAGAAGCTTTCTTT
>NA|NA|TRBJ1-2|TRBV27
CASSLFGDYGYTF
TGTGCCAGCAGTTTGTTTGGAGACTATGGCTACACCTTC
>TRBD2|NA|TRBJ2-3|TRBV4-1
CASSQAIAGGPDTQYF
TGCGCCAGCAGCCAAGCAATAGCGGGGGGGCCAGATACGCAGTATTTT
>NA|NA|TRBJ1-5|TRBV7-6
CASSLALNQPQHF
TGTGCCAGCAGCTTAGCCCTAAATCAGCCCCAGCATTTT
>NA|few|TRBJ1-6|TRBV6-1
CASSEGTAWQPLHF
TGTGCCAGCAGTGAAGGGACAGCGTGGCAACCCCTCCACTTT
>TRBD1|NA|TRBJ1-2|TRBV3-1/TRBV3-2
CASSHRPVGKGAIVSDGYTF
TGTGCCAGCAGCCATAGGCCCGTTGGGAAGGGGGCCATTGTTTCCGATGGCTACACCTTC
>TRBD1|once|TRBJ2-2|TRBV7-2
CASSLGQGERELFF
TGTGCCAGCAGCTTAGGACAGGGGGAACGGGAGCTGTTTTTT
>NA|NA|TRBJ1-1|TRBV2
CASSEAEGTEAFF
TGTGCCAGCAGTGAAGCGGAGGGGACTGAAGCTTTCTTT
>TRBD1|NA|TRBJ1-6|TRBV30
CAWSPRTGLGSPLHF
TGTGCCTGGAGTCCGCGGACAGGACTGGGGTCACCCCTCCACTTT
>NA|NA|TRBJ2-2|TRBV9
CASSVLSTGELFF
TGTGCCAGCAGCGTACTTTCCACCGGGGAGCTGTTTTTT
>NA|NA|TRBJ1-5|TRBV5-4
CASSPGVGNQPQHF
TGTGCCAGCAGCCCAGGGGTAGGCAATCAGCCCCAGCATTTT
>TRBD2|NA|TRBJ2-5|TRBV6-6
CASSPGGYQETQYF
TGTGCCAGCAGCCCCGGGGGGTACCAAGAGACCCAGTACTTC
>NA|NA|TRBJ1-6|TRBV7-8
CASSLEEGWYSPLHF
TGTGCCAGCAGCTTAGAGGAGGGGTGGTATTCACCCCTCCACTTT
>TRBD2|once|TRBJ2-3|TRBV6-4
CASSEIAGAAGTQYF
TGTGCCAGCAGTGAAATAGCGGGGGCCGCAGGTACGCAGTATTTT